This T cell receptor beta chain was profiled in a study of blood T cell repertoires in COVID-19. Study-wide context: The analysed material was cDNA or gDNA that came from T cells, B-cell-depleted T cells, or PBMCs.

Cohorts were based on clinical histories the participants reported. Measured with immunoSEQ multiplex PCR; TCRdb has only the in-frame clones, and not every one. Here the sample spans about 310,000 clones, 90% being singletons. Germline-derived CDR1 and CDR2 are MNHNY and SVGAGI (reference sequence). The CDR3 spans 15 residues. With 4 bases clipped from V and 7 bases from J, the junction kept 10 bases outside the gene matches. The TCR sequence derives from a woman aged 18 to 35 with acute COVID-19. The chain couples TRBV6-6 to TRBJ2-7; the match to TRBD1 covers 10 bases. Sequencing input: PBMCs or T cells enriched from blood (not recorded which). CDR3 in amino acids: CASSLLRDRGNEQYF. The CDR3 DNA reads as TGTGCCAGCAGTTTACTCCGGGACAGGGGTAATGAGCAGTACTTC.